These 4 T cell receptor beta chains originate from one sample sequenced in a study of shared clonotypes between healthy human individuals. Here immunoSEQ multiplex PCR was the method, and the copy in TCRdb shows in-frame clones only, minus some. The table records some 2,500,000 clones, approximately 93% of them present only once. The sample taken for sequencing was naive CD4+ T cells from PBMCs. Subset reported: CD45RA+ positively selected. All receptors come from a young man in good health. Some clones in this sample may be carry-over from other donors' samples.

V usage is TRBV11-2 and J usage is TRBJ2-7; D could derive from TRBD1 or TRBD2 (5 bases each). Germline CDR1 is SGHAT and CDR2 is FQNNGV. V shed 2 bases and J shed 2 bases, with 19 bases lying between them. This CDR3 is 17 amino acids long. CDR3 region: CASSLRWTRDRTYEQYF. CDR3 nucleotide sequence: TGTGCCAGCAGCTTACGATGGACCCGGGACCGCACCTACGAGCAGTACTTC.

This clone was found a few times. The chain couples TRBV7-8 to TRBJ2-7; D is unresolved. The V gene lost 1 base and the J gene lost 5 bases, with 6 bases spanning the gap. Germline CDR1 SGHVS, CDR2 FQNEAQ. This CDR3 spans 12 amino acids. The chain's CDR3 is CASSLGRDEQYF. In nucleotides, the CDR3 is TGTGCCAGCAGCTTAGGCCGGGACGAGCAGTACTTC.

The chain employs TRBV6-5 and TRBJ2-7; tentatively, D is TRBD1 (6 bases). Germline V gives CDR1 MNHEY, CDR2 SVGAGI. The CDR3 covers 12 residues. The germline V and J ends were trimmed by 7 bases and 2 bases, with 9 bases remaining between them. The CDR3 DNA reads as TGTGCCAGCACCGGACAGCCCTACGAGCAGTACTTC. Its protein is CASTGQPYEQYF.

The chain is built from TRBV7-3 and TRBJ2-1; D is ambiguous. CDR1 SGHTA and CDR2 FQGTGA come from the germline V gene. Deletions cut 3 bases from V and 0 bases from J, with 12 bases between. This CDR3 comprises 16 residues. CDR3 loop: CASSFDAIGSYNEQFF. Written as DNA, the CDR3 is TGTGCCAGCAGCTTTGACGCTATCGGCTCCTACAATGAGCAGTTCTTC. The variable domain in full, completed from reference TRBV7-3 and TRBJ2-1, reads GAGVSQTPSNKVTEKGKYVELRCDPISGHTALYWYRQSLGQGPEFLIYFQGTGAADDSGLPNDRFFAVRPEGSVSTLKIQRTERGDSAVYLCASSFDAIGSYNEQFFGPGTRLTVL.